This T cell receptor (beta chain) was profiled in a study of response to subunit inactivated influenza vaccine. About this clonotype itself: What it binds is unknown.

Study outcomes and limitations: T cells newly recruited by each seasonal influenza vaccination are few, the authors suggested.

TCRdb reprocessed the RT-PCR reads with MiXCR, giving one entry per CDR3 protein. The sample lists about 780,000 distinct CDR3 sequences; approximately 17% were seen once. Germline values: CDR1 DFQATT, CDR2 SNEGSKA (reference sequence). J lost 5 bases, V lost 4 bases, and 7 bases had no gene match. This CDR3 spans 13 amino acids. Sequenced material: PBMCs from blood, taken around 5 days after vaccination. V gene TRBV20-1 combines with J gene TRBJ2-7; 8 nucleotides agree with TRBD1. This receptor was obtained from a man aged 50 to 60 who received an inactivated influenza vaccine. DNA of the CDR3: TGCAGTGCTACTCGGACAGGGAGGAACGAGCAGTACTTC. Translation gives CSATRTGRNEQYF.